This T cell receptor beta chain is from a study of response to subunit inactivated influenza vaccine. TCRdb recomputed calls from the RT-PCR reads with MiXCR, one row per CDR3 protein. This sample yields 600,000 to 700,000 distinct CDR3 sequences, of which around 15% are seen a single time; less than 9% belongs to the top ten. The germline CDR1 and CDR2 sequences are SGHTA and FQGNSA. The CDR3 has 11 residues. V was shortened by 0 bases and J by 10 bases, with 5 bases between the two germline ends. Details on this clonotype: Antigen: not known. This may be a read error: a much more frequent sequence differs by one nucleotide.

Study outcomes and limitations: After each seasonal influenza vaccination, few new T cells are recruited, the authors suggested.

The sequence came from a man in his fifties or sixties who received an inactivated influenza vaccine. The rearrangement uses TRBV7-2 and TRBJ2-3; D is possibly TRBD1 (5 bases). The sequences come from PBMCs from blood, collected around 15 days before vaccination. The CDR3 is CASSLAGPQYF. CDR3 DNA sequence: TGTGCCAGCAGCTTAGCGGGGCCGCAGTATTTT.